The next 13 T cell receptor beta chains were all read from a single sample in a study of beta chain features in type 1 diabetes. What was sequenced were expressed TCRB transcripts, since all of the isolated RNA had been reverse transcribed. Repertoires were generated with immunoSEQ multiplex PCR, while TCRdb's copy carries only in-frame clones and drops some. The table shows 350,000 to 450,000 clones, with approximately 16% occurring only once. The sequenced sample was naive CD4+ T cells from blood. These receptor sequences come from a woman under 30 in good health.

The V gene is TRBV10-3, the J gene TRBJ2-7; D might be TRBD1 (5 bases). Germline CDR1 is ENHRY and CDR2 is SYGVKD. The V end was cut by 10 bases, the J end by 2 bases, with 12 bases between. This CDR3 contains 12 residues. CDR3 region: CATQGPTYEQYF. The CDR3 bases are TGTGCCACCCAGGGCCCTACCTACGAGCAGTACTTC.

J is TRBJ2-3 and V is TRBV5-4; 8 bases map to TRBD2. The CDR3 is 16 residues long. J lost 1 base, V lost 7 bases, and 11 bases had no gene match. Per germline, CDR1 SGHNT and CDR2 YYREEE (reference sequence). CDR3 nucleotides: TGTGCCAGCTGCAAACAAAGCGGGAGCTGCACAGATACGCAGTATTTT. This sequence encodes CASCKQSGSCTDTQYF.

The chain joins TRBV29-1 to TRBJ2-7; perhaps TRBD2 as D (8 bases). Germline-derived CDR1 and CDR2 are SQVTM and ANQGSEA. V was shortened by 4 bases and J by 4 bases, with 17 bases between the two germline ends. This CDR3 has 14 amino acids. The DNA for the CDR3 is TGCAGCGTTGCGGGAGGGGGCCGGAGGTACGAGCAGTACTTC. Translated: CSVAGGGRRYEQYF.

The chain links TRBV6-5 to TRBJ2-1; TRBD1 matches at 8 bases. CDR3 length: 15 amino acids. V shed 2 bases and J 5 bases; nucleotides not matched to a gene: 5. The germline gives CDR1 MNHEY, CDR2 SVGAGI. This CDR3 reads CASSYEQGANNEQFF. Here the CDR3 DNA reads TGTGCCAGCAGTTACGAGCAGGGGGCGAACAATGAGCAGTTCTTC.

This rearrangement joins TRBV28 to TRBJ2-3; D may be TRBD1 (6 bases). CDR3 length: 14 amino acids. V was trimmed by 2 bases and J by 5 bases, leaving 11 bases between them. The V gene's germline CDR1 is MDHEN and CDR2 SYDVKM. The DNA of the CDR3 is TGTGCCAGCAGTTTACCAAAACAGGGAGATACGCAGTATTTT. This encodes CASSLPKQGDTQYF.

This clone has just a few counts. V is TRBV7-9 and J is TRBJ2-7; D gene uncertain. Germline V gene data show CDR1 as SEHNR and CDR2 as FQNEAQ (reference sequence). The germline V and J ends were trimmed by 4 bases and 6 bases, with 10 bases remaining between them. This CDR3 is 12 amino acids long. In nucleotides, the CDR3 is TGTGCCAGCAGCTCCGCGGCGTCCGAGCAGTACTTC. This encodes CASSSAASEQYF. The whole variable domain, remainder taken from reference TRBV7-9 and TRBJ2-7, is DTGVSQNPRHKITKRGQNVTFRCDPISEHNRLYWYRQTLGQGPEFLTYFQNEAQLEKSRLLSDRFSAERPKGSFSTLEIQRTEQGDSAMYLCASSSAASEQYFGPGTRLTVT.

This clone was counted only a few times. This CDR3 is also generated by other DNA sequences in the sample. The chain couples TRBV9 to TRBJ2-1, with 7 bases fitting TRBD2. There are 15 residues in the CDR3. The J segment lost 0 bases and the V segment lost 0 bases, leaving 0 bases of the junction unmatched. Germline loops: CDR1 SGDLS, CDR2 YYNGEE. The CDR3 spells CASSVGGGSYNEQFF. Here the CDR3 DNA reads TGTGCCAGCAGCGTAGGCGGGGGCTCCTACAATGAGCAGTTCTTC.

This clone was observed a few times. The chain uses TRBV15 and TRBJ2-5, with 8 bases that match TRBD2. J gave up 2 bases and V 2 bases, and 7 bases lay outside the gene matches. The CDR3 is 16 residues long. Germline V CDR1 and CDR2: LNHNV, YYDKDF (reference sequence). The CDR3 loop reads CATSRPSGGPQETQYF. The CDR3 DNA follows: TGTGCCACCAGCAGACCGTCGGGAGGGCCTCAAGAGACCCAGTACTTC.

A few counts support this clone. This sequence joins TRBV19 and TRBJ2-1; 10 nucleotides line up with TRBD2. The CDR3 is made up of 15 amino acids. V was clipped by 3 bases and J by 4 bases; unmatched bases: 3. Germline CDR1 LNHDA, CDR2 SQIVND (reference sequence). This CDR3 reads CASSIQAGGYNEQFF. CDR3 bases: TGTGCCAGTAGTATCCAAGCGGGAGGGTACAATGAGCAGTTCTTC.

This clone occurred a few times. The CDR3 DNA is TGTGCCAGCTCACCAGGACAGCTCGAAGGCTACACCTTC. It translates to CASSPGQLEGYTF. The rearrangement uses TRBV18 and TRBJ1-2; D might be TRBD1 (6 bases). V was pared by 2 bases and J by 8 bases, with 12 bases between. The CDR3 is 13 amino acids. The V gene's germline CDR1 is KGHSH and CDR2 LQKENI.

This clone was picked up a small number of times. The V and J genes are TRBV5-4 and TRBJ2-7, with TRBD2 matching 7 bases. The CDR3 has 16 amino acids. The V segment lost 0 bases and the J segment 3 bases; nucleotides outside the gene matches: 9. Looked up from germline, CDR1 is SGHNT and CDR2 is YYREEE (reference sequence). The CDR3, as DNA: TGTGCCAGCAGCTTGGAAGTGGGAGGGATAAACTACGAGCAGTACTTC. Its protein is CASSLEVGGINYEQYF.

J is TRBJ1-2 and V is TRBV29-1; the D gene is possibly TRBD1 (5 bases). The length of the CDR3 is 12 residues. Trimming took off 3 bases at V and 8 bases at J, with 13 bases between the two ends. Germline V lookup: CDR1 SQVTM, CDR2 ANQGSEA. In nucleotides, the CDR3 is TGCAGCGTTGACGGGGGAGGTGCGGGCTACACCTTC. The encoded protein is CSVDGGGAGYTF.

V usage is TRBV4-1 and J usage is TRBJ2-1; 12 positions agree with TRBD2. J gave up 3 bases and V 5 bases, and 5 bases lay outside the gene matches. Germline V gene data show CDR1 as MGHRA and CDR2 as YSYEKL. The CDR3 loop spans 16 amino acids. In DNA form, the CDR3 reads TGCGCCAGCAGCTCCCAACTAGCGGGGGGCTACAATGAGCAGTTCTTC. Amino acids: CASSSQLAGGYNEQFF.